The entry below describes one T cell receptor (beta chain). The data originate from a study of T cells after posttransplantation cyclophosphamide. With 3 bases removed from V and 10 bases from J, the gap between germline ends came to 18 bases. Germline CDR1 and CDR2: KGHSH and LQKENI. The CDR3 covers 14 residues. Treatment was busulfan-fludarabine conditioning, a marrow graft, and cyclophosphamide on days +3 and +4. Data came from immunoSEQ multiplex PCR; TCRdb stores just in-frame clones and leaves some out. The repertoire has over 4,000 clones, about 80% of them found once; the top ten carry about a third.

The sequenced sample was PBMCs, obtained after allogeneic stem cell transplant with posttransplant cyclophosphamide. This chain links TRBV18 with TRBJ1-1; maybe TRBD1 (5 bases). This TCR was recovered from a male patient aged 60-70 years who received an allogeneic stem cell transplant from an unrelated donor, was CMV-positive, and had no GVHD. Some of the T cells may derive from the graft donor. This CDR3 reads CASSPSGTQEAAFF. The DNA for the CDR3 is TGTGCCAGCTCACCCTCCGGAACACAGGAAGCAGCTTTCTTT.